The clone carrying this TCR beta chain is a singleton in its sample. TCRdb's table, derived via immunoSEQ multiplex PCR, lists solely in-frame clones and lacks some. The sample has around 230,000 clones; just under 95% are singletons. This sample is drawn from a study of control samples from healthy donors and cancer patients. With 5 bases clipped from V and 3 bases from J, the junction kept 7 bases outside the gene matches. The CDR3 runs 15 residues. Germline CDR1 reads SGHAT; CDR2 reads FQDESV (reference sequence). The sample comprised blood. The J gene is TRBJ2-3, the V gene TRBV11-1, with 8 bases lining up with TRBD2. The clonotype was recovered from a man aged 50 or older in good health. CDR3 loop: CASSPGGARTDTQYF. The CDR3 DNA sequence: TGTGCCAGCAGCCCCGGGGGGGCTCGTACAGATACGCAGTATTTT.